The present T cell receptor beta chain was sequenced within a study of OX40 agonist ivuxolimab in advanced cancers. The length of the CDR3 is 14 residues. Trimming removed 0 bases from V and 6 bases from J, with 9 bases in between. In germline, CDR1 is LNHDA, CDR2 SQIVND (reference sequence). Some clones are missing from TCRdb's copy, which holds only in-frame ones; the method was immunoSEQ multiplex PCR. The sample lists tens of thousands of clones; roughly 94% were seen once. The source material was CD4+ or CD8+ T cells sorted from blood, sampled in a trial of the OX40 agonist ivuxolimab. The TCR originated in an adult with an advanced solid tumor such as melanoma, head and neck, liver or kidney cancer. The chain links TRBV19 to TRBJ1-5, with D perhaps TRBD1 (6 bases). The CDR3: CASSIEQGSQPQHF. For the CDR3, the DNA is TGTGCCAGTAGTATAGAACAGGGTAGTCAGCCCCAGCATTTT.